What follows are 5 T cell receptor beta chains derived from one specimen sequenced in a study of vaccination effects on CD4 cells after COVID-19. Prior to sequencing, the ViraFEST assay stimulated PBMC with viral peptide pools, which expanded the antigen-specific CD4+ T cells. Culture proceeded for approximately nine days, and CD4+ T cells were then isolated. Vaccine recipients lacked prior SARS-CoV-2 infection and had negative nucleocapsid antibodies. No antigen has been identified for these receptors. Data came from immunoSEQ multiplex PCR; TCRdb stores just in-frame clones and leaves some out. In the table there are tens of thousands of clones, about 70% of which are singletons. This specimen consisted of CD4+ T cells from PBMCs cultured with HCoV-NL63 spike peptides, obtained before COVID-19 vaccination. The receptors come from a human donor who received a COVID-19 vaccine.

This chain connects TRBV5-1 to TRBJ2-2; no clear D. Germline V gene sequence: CDR1 SGHRS, CDR2 YFSETQ. V gave up 1 base and J gave up 5 bases, with 6 bases separating them. The CDR3 consists of 13 residues. In nucleotides, the CDR3 is TGCGCCAGCAGCTTGATAGGGACCGGGGAGCTGTTTTTT. This sequence encodes CASSLIGTGELFF.

This chain joins TRBV3-1 (or the pseudogene TRBV3-2) and TRBJ1-2; 7 nucleotides line up with TRBD1. The trim removed 5 bases at V and 8 bases at J, leaving 8 bases unmatched. The V gene's germline CDR1 is LGHDT and CDR2 YNNKEL (reference sequence). The CDR3 length is 13 residues. In DNA form, the CDR3 reads TGTGCCAGCAGCGAAACAGGGGTGGGCGGCTACACCTTC. It encodes CASSETGVGGYTF.

The V gene is TRBV6-5, the J gene TRBJ1-2; perhaps TRBD1 as D (5 bases). Germline values: CDR1 MNHEY, CDR2 SVGAGI. The CDR3 covers 15 residues. The germline V and J ends were trimmed by 3 bases and 3 bases, with 14 bases remaining between them. The CDR3 reads CASSYSGGSDYGYTF. The CDR3 DNA sequence: TGTGCCAGCAGTTATAGCGGGGGGAGTGACTATGGCTACACCTTC.

The V gene is TRBV19, the J gene TRBJ2-5; tentatively, D is TRBD1 (6 bases). The V gene's germline CDR1 is LNHDA and CDR2 SQIVND (reference sequence). The CDR3 has 14 amino acids. The V end lost 2 bases, the J end lost 2 bases, and 9 bases lay between the germline ends. The CDR3 sequence is CASSITGTQETQYF. In nucleotides, the CDR3 is TGTGCCAGTAGTATAACCGGGACACAAGAGACCCAGTACTTC.

This clone occurred once. The chain carries TRBV7-6 and TRBJ2-1, with a weak D call TRBD2 (5 bases). Germline assignment: CDR1 SGHVS and CDR2 FNYEAQ. The germline V and J ends were trimmed by 2 bases and 2 bases, with 16 bases remaining between them. The CDR3 is made up of 17 amino acids. The CDR3 DNA sequence: TGTGCCAGCAGCTTATGGTGGCTAGCCCGAACCTACAATGAGCAGTTCTTC. It yields the protein CASSLWWLARTYNEQFF.